This TCR beta chain was sequenced for a study of HIV-infected children after antiretroviral therapy interruption. The CDR3 runs 17 residues. Per germline, CDR1 SGHRS and CDR2 YFSETQ. V shed 5 bases, J shed 4 bases, and the junction held 13 bases outside the gene matches. RNA-based 3' RACE libraries used unique molecular identifiers. TCRdb re-derived calls from the 3' RACE reads in MiXCR, one entry per CDR3 protein. The data show about 7,500 distinct CDR3 sequences, 15% to 20% seen once. Treatment of the sample: PENTA 11 planned treatment interruption arm or continuous ART arm. The V and J genes are TRBV5-1 and TRBJ2-3; 10 nucleotides line up with TRBD1. This TCR was recovered from a pool of human donors with HIV. Sequenced material: CD45RO+ CD8+ T cells from PBMCs, pooled from several time points, taken from a donor given antiretroviral therapy, either interrupted or continuous. Documented subset: memory CD8+ CD45RO+ CD45RA- T cells. This chain's CDR3 is CASSPTRTGGVPDTQYF. Written as DNA, the CDR3 is TGCGCCAGCAGTCCAACTCGGACAGGGGGTGTTCCAGATACGCAGTATTTT.